The entry below gives a single T cell receptor (beta chain) sequence along with its context. Its specific antigen is unknown. A much larger clone lies a single base off, so this may be a read error. The data belong to a study of T cells in Graves' hyperthyroidism and ophthalmopathy (dated by TCRdb to between 2019 and 2020). About the study as a whole: Peripheral blood samples were taken at initial diagnosis, before any treatment was given. To identify TCR V-J signatures that set the groups apart, the researchers used a discovery cohort of more than 95 patients, made up of roughly 40 with Graves' ophthalmopathy and approximately 57 with stable Graves' hyperthyroidism. Prospective prediction of ophthalmopathy was tested in an independent validation cohort consisting of about 19 hyperthyroidism patients and approximately 16 patients who later progressed to ophthalmopathy. The roughly 99 discovery patients were divided at random into training and test sets in a 7:3 ratio. In addition, the study compared T-cell repertoires in thyroid tissue and in blood from roughly 6 Graves' hyperthyroidism patients. After blood sampling, hyperthyroidism patients were treated with methimazole at a starting dose of 30 mg daily, and ophthalmopathy patients were treated with high-dose intravenous methylprednisolone. TCR Vbeta CDR3 sequencing of 140 or so peripheral blood samples (roughly 43 ophthalmopathy, roughly 72 hyperthyroidism and approximately 17 progressor patients) is reported in the paper. What the work shows at the level of the full study, not this receptor alone: A 13 V-J signature model separated ophthalmopathy from stable hyperthyroidism, with just over 85% sensitivity and roughly 84% specificity in cross-validation and 80%/75% in testing. Sample size was not statistically predetermined, and investigators were not blinded to group allocation. Most expanded thyroid clonotypes (frequency above 0.001) were also detected in blood, a finding suggesting that blood repertoires may reflect thyroid immune responses. In validation, the model predicted progression to ophthalmopathy with about 71% sensitivity and less than 75% specificity, a median of 6.5 months before onset.

Amplification of TCR beta CDR3 regions was carried out from RNA transcripts. For the first round of RT-PCR on the TCR CDR3, the HTBI primer set was used together with the Qiagen OneStep RT-PCR kit. A second multiplex PCR round built the libraries, followed by size selection and purification. Sequencing of the libraries was done on an Illumina HiSeq2000 using paired-end 100 bp reads. The source study handled its data this way. SOAPnuke was used to process the raw data, throwing out any read that contained adapters or uncalled bases, had a mean Phred below 15, or lacked an exact constant-primer or identifier match. COPE v1.2.5 was used to merge high-quality paired reads, and clonotypes were defined as unique nucleotide sequences. Clonotypes were aligned to IMGT TRBV, TRBD and TRBJ reference segments using MiTCR v1.1. The analysis was restricted to V-J combinations with a frequency above 0.0001, which together covered roughly 99% of the repertoires. A TCS score was defined as the ratio between F50 (clonal expansion) and ExV (chaos), using BLOSUM62-based TCRdist between CDR3 peptides within each V-J. Welch's t-statistics and random forest reduced roughly 500 V-J features to 10 to 15, which were used in a naive Bayes classifier (R e1071). TCRdb ran its own pipeline on the public reads, namely fastp trimming at Q25 and MiXCR clone calling, and kept in-frame beta chains. CDR3 protein sequences are deduplicated, and each keeps its most common genes and DNA. For this entry, the V and J calls and clone size follow TCRdb and not the study's own pipeline. In all, the sample holds 250,000 or so distinct CDR3 sequences, and roughly 15% of those were seen once. Around 30% of the sample goes to the ten largest clones.

The hyperthyroidism patients were between 18 and 65 years old and newly diagnosed, with a disease duration of less than 2 months. Any patient with an uncontrolled infection, another autoimmune disease, pregnancy or lactation was excluded. Clinical symptoms, serum thyroxine and TRAb, thyroid ultrasound, and orbital computed tomography formed the basis for the diagnoses. Blood from progressor patients was collected at the time of first diagnosis with hyperthyroidism, before any ophthalmopathy symptoms had appeared. PBMCs were separated from 7.5 to 10 ml of fresh peripheral blood using Ficoll-Paque density gradient centrifugation. Progressor patients were defined as those initially diagnosed with Graves' hyperthyroidism in whom ophthalmopathy developed during follow-up. Total RNA was extracted with Trizol reagent, and quality was checked on an Agilent 2100 Bioanalyzer. Counted from cysteine to phenylalanine, this CDR3 has 13 amino acids. CDR3 DNA only is kept here, 39 bases in frame from base 1. V and J are truncated by 10 bases and 9 bases respectively, leaving an intervening sequence of 19 bases. The germline V gene gives CDR1 as MDHEN and CDR2 as SYDVKM.

The clonotype was recovered from a woman aged 45-65 years with Graves' hyperthyroidism that later progressed to Graves' ophthalmopathy. The V gene is TRBV28 and the J gene is TRBJ2-1; the D gene cannot be resolved reliably. The source material was blood. The CDR3 here reads CATLDPRNSEQFF. The nucleotides are TGTGCCACCTTAGACCCGCGGAACAGTGAGCAGTTCTTC.